What follows describes a single T cell receptor beta chain. Antigen: not known. The CDR3 totals 14 residues. Germline assignment: CDR1 SNHLY and CDR2 FYNNEI. With UMI labels, 5' RACE was used to prepare the TRB cDNA libraries. No DNA is given; TCRdb re-called the 5' RACE reads and lists each CDR3 protein once. In total, the table holds around 56,000 distinct CDR3 sequences. Naive CD8+ T cells displayed a CD45RO-CCR7+CD27+CD95- phenotype. These data originate in a study of CXCR3-negative and CXCR3-positive naive CD8 T cells. Study-level points and caveats: Comparison of naive CXCR3-negative and CXCR3-positive cells revealed similar TRBV-TRBJ usage, while memory cells differed.

The genes are TRBV2 and TRBJ1-6. This receptor was taken from a human donor in good health. Some clones in this sample may be carry-over from other donors' samples. Sequencing was performed on naive CXCR3- CD8+ T cells from blood. Subset: CD45RO-CCR7+CD27+CD95- naive CD8+ T cells lacking CXCR3 (TNR3-). This CDR3 is CASSEEAYNSPLHF.